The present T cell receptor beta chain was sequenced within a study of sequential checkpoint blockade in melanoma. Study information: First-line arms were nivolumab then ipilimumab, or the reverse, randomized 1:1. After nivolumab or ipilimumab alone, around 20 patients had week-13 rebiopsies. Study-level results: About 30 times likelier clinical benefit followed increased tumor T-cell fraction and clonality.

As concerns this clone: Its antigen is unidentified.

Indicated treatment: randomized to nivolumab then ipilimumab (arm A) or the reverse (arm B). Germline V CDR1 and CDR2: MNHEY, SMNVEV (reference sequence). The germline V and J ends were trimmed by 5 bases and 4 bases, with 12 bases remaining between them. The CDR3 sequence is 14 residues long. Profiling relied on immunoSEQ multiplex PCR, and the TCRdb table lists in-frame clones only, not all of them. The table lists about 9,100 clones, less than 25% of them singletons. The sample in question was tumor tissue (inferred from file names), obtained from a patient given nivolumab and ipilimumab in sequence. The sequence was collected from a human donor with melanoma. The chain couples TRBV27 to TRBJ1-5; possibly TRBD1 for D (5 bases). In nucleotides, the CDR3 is TGTGCCAGCAGTCCTCGGACACCTAATCAGCCCCAGCATTTT. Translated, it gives CASSPRTPNQPQHF.